The rows below give T cell receptor beta chains drawn from one sample of a study of shared clonotypes between healthy human individuals. This table comes from immunoSEQ multiplex PCR, and its TCRdb copy is limited to in-frame clones, with some not included. Counted here are 950,000 to 1,300,000 clones, more than 65% occurring once; the ten biggest clones make up about 1.5%. Sequences were obtained from memory CD4+ T cells sorted from blood. The receptors here all came from a man younger than 35 in good health. CDR3s include the opening cysteine and the closing phenylalanine or tryptophan. The D gene is left open where the match is weak. Size values are once, few and many counts, or a class for expanded clones, and some rows have none.

abundance	v_gene	d_gene	j_gene	CDR3nt	CDR3aa
-	TRBV28	TRBD1	TRBJ2-2	TGTGCCAGCAGTTCCCAGGACAGGTTCAACACCGGGGAGCTGTTTTTT	CASSSQDRFNTGELFF
-	TRBV7-9	-	TRBJ2-1	TGTGCCAGCAGCCCGGACAACTACAATGAGCAGTTCTTC	CASSPDNYNEQFF
-	TRBV6-5	-	TRBJ2-1	TGTGCCAGCAGTTACTCGAGGGGTTCGGTCAATGAGCAGTTCTTC	CASSYSRGSVNEQFF
once	TRBV5-5	TRBD1	TRBJ1-5	TGTGCCAGCAGCTTGGGACAGGGGTGGCAGCCCCAGCATTTT	CASSLGQGWQPQHF
-	TRBV9	TRBD2	TRBJ2-3	TGTGCCAGCAGCTTTTCCTCCGGGACTAGCGCGACAGATACGCAGTATTTT	CASSFSSGTSATDTQYF
many	TRBV4-2	-	TRBJ2-5	TGTGCCAGCAGCCAAGATGGGCGAGAGACCCAGTACTTC	CASSQDGRETQYF
-	TRBV6-5	TRBD2	TRBJ2-5	TGTGCCAGCAGTAGCGGGAACCAAGAGACCCAGTACTTC	CASSSGNQETQYF
-	TRBV6-1	TRBD1	TRBJ1-1	TGTGCCAGCGACAGGGGGCGGTTCACTGAAGCTTTCTTT	CASDRGRFTEAFF
-	TRBV6-6	-	TRBJ2-5	TGTGCCAGCAGTCTACCGCAAGAGACCCAGTACTTC	CASSLPQETQYF
-	TRBV7-2	-	TRBJ1-6	TGTGCCAGCAGCTTAGCTGGGGACCGTGGATCACCCCTCCACTTT	CASSLAGDRGSPLHF